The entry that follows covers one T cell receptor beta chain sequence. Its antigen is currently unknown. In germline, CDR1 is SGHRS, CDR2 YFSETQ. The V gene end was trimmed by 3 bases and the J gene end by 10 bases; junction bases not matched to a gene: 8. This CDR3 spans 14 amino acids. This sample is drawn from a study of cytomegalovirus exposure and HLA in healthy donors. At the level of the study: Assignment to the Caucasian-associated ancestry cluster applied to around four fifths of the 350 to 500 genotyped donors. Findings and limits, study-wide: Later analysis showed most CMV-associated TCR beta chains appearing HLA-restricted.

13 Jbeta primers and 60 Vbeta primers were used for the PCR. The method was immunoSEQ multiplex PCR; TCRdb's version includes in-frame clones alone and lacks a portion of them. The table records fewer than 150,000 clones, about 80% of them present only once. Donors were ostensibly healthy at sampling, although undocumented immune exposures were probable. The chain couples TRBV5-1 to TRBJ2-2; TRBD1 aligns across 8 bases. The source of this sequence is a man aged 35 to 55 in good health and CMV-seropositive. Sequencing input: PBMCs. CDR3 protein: CASSSQTGVEELFF. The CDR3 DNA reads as TGCGCCAGCAGCTCACAGACAGGGGTTGAGGAGCTGTTTTTT. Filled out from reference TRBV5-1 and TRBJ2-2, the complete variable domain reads KAGVTQTPRYLIKTRGQQVTLSCSPISGHRSVSWYQQTPGQGLQFLFEYFSETQRNKGNFPGRFSGRQFSNSRSEMNVSTLELGDSALYLCASSSQTGVEELFFGEGSRLTVL.